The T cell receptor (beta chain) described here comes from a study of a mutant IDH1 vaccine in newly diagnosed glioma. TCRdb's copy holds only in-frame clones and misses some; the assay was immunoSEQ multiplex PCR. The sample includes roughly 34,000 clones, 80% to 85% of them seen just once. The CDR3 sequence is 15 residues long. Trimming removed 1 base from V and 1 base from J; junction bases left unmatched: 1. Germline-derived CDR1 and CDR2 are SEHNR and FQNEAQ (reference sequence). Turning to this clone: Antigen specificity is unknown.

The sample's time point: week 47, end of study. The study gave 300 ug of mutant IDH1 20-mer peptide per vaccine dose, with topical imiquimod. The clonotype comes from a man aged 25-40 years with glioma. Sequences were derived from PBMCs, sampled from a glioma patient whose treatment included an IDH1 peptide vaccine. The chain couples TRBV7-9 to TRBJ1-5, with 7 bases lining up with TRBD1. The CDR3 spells CASSLETGSNQPQHF. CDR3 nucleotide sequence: TGTGCCAGCAGCTTAGAGACAGGGAGCAATCAGCCCCAGCATTTT.